This T cell receptor beta chain was found in a study of PD-L1 blockade in urothelial cancer. Background on the study: Blood samples had a median of approximately 150,000 T cells, tens of thousands of unique TCRs, and clonality approximately 0.085.

In germline, CDR1 is SGHTA, CDR2 FQGNSA. With V trimmed by 8 bases and J by 5 bases, 11 bases remained unmatched. CDR3 length: 15 residues. As for this clone: What it recognizes is unknown.

Overall study results and limits: Blood TCR clonality below the median before treatment was a predictor of better survival.

Synthetic TCR analog templates were spiked into all PCRs individually. The data were produced by immunoSEQ multiplex PCR, yet TCRdb's version contains in-frame clones alone and is incomplete. Among about 91,000 clones listed, around four fifths were seen once. Time point in this sample: peripheral blood 6 weeks after treatment start. The clonotype originates from a man between 70 and 80 years old with urothelial cancer. This rearrangement joins TRBV7-2 to TRBJ2-2; 7 nucleotides align to TRBD1. The sample consisted of PBMCs, taken around atezolizumab (anti-PD-L1) treatment. CDR3 bases: TGTGCCAGCGAGGGGGCCGCCGGACGGACCGGGGAGCTGTTTTTT. Translating gives CASEGAAGRTGELFF. Full variable domain (outside the CDR3, taken from reference TRBV7-2 and TRBJ2-2): GAGVSQSPSNKVTEKGKDVELRCDPISGHTALYWYRQSLGQGLEFLIYFQGNSAPDKSGLPSDRFSAERTGGSVSTLTIQRTQQEDSAVYLCASEGAAGRTGELFFGEGSRLTVL.